These 29 T cell receptor beta chains originate from one sample sequenced in a study of breast tumors, draining lymph nodes, adjacent tissues. The lymph nodes were axillary draining lymph nodes from breast cancer patients. TCRdb re-called the multiplex PCR reads through MiXCR, storing one row per CDR3 protein. The sample holds about 180,000 distinct CDR3 sequences, 30% to 35% seen once. Material: axillary lymph node tissue. The receptors come from a female donor with breast cancer. Some clones in this sample may be carry-over from other donors' samples.

This clonotype turned up a few times. The chain uses TRBV12-3 or TRBV12-4 and TRBJ2-1; tentatively, D is TRBD2 (6 bases). CDR3 size: 15 residues. The V and J ends lost 6 bases and 2 bases respectively, with 14 bases between them. The CDR3 DNA follows: TGTGCCAGCAGCCCCACCGGGACTCCCTACAATGAGCAGTTCTTC. Amino acid sequence: CASSPTGTPYNEQFF.

This clonotype was seen repeatedly, ten times or more. The chain links TRBV4-1 to TRBJ1-2; D gene uncertain. Germline V gives CDR1 MGHRA, CDR2 YSYEKL. CDR3 size: 15 residues. The germline V and J ends were trimmed by 2 bases and 6 bases, with 16 bases remaining between them. As DNA, the CDR3 is TGCGCCAGCAGCCAAATGGACGCCCGGACTCATGGCTACACCTTC. Residues: CASSQMDARTHGYTF.

This clonotype occurred many times. The J gene is TRBJ2-5, the V gene TRBV6-5; D remains unclear. Germline V lookup: CDR1 MNHEY, CDR2 SVGAGI. The CDR3 contains 15 residues. V was trimmed by 6 bases and J by 1 base, leaving 15 bases between them. The CDR3 DNA reads as TGTGCCAGCAGGTATCGTTGGGCAGCCCAAGAGACCCAGTACTTC. It codes for CASRYRWAAQETQYF.

As for this clonotype: This CDR3 is missing its conserved last phenylalanine or tryptophan, likely due to a read error. The chain uses TRBV7-2 and TRBJ1-4; a possible D gene is TRBD1 (6 bases). This CDR3 is 13 amino acids long. V lost 4 bases to trimming and J lost 8 bases, with 11 bases between them. The germline CDR1 and CDR2 sequences are SGHTA and FQGNSA. The CDR3 nucleotides read TGTGCCAGCAGCTCCGGGGGGCGGGAAAAACTGTTTCTT. Encoded protein: CASSSGGREKLFL.

V usage is TRBV10-1 and J usage is TRBJ1-1; D is possibly TRBD1 (5 bases). In germline, CDR1 is WNHNN, CDR2 SYGVQD (reference sequence). With 3 bases removed from V and 8 bases from J, the gap between germline ends came to 16 bases. The CDR3 is made up of 14 amino acids. Here the CDR3 reads CASSDGVGRDEAFF. CDR3 nucleotides: TGCGCCAGCAGTGACGGGGTAGGGAGGGACGAAGCTTTCTTT.

This clonotype has ten or more counts. V and J are TRBV10-2 and TRBJ2-2, with TRBD2 matching 11 bases. CDR3 length equals 18 residues. The ends lost 5 bases at V and 0 bases at J; junction bases unmatched: 8. In germline, CDR1 is WSHSY, CDR2 SAAADI. The CDR3 region is CASSLSGGAATNTGELFF. CDR3 coding DNA: TGCGCCAGCAGTCTTAGCGGGGGGGCAGCAACGAACACCGGGGAGCTGTTTTTT.

CDR3 region: CASSPPSLAGAYNEQFF. The CDR3 nucleotides read TGTGCCAGCTCACCACCGTCGCTAGCGGGGGCATACAATGAGCAGTTCTTC. The rearrangement uses TRBV18 and TRBJ2-1, with TRBD2 matching over 10 bases. Germline V gene sequence: CDR1 KGHSH, CDR2 LQKENI. With 0 bases clipped from V and 4 bases from J, the junction kept 6 bases outside the gene matches. This CDR3 region has 17 residues.

This clonotype was counted at least ten times. The chain joins TRBV20-1 to TRBJ1-5; maybe TRBD1 (6 bases). Germline V gene data show CDR1 as DFQATT and CDR2 as SNEGSKA (reference sequence). V was pared by 3 bases and J by 4 bases, with 16 bases between. The CDR3 totals 15 residues. CDR3 amino acids: CSASPGRGWNQPQHF. As DNA, the CDR3 is TGCAGTGCTAGCCCGGGGAGGGGGTGGAATCAGCCCCAGCATTTT.

This clonotype was counted at least ten times. The chain has TRBV5-5 and TRBJ2-3; D unresolved. Germline CDR1 and CDR2: SGHKS and YYEKEE (reference sequence). V shed 4 bases and J shed 1 base, with 7 bases lying between them. CDR3 length: 13 residues. CDR3 region: CASSTTGTDTQYF. CDR3 in DNA: TGTGCCAGCAGCACCACGGGCACAGATACGCAGTATTTT.

The sample holds many counts of this clonotype. V usage is TRBV20-1 and J usage is TRBJ2-5; D uncertain. The germline V gene encodes CDR1 DFQATT and CDR2 SNEGSKA (reference sequence). CDR3 size: 12 residues. V lost 6 bases and J 1 base, leaving 9 bases between the germline ends. This chain's CDR3 is CSADGVQETQYF. In DNA, the CDR3 is TGCAGTGCCGACGGAGTCCAAGAGACCCAGTACTTC.

This chain connects TRBV20-1 to TRBJ1-2; D may be TRBD1 (5 bases). The CDR3 is 12 amino acids. Germline CDR1 DFQATT, CDR2 SNEGSKA (reference sequence). V lost 3 bases to trimming and J lost 3 bases, with 8 bases between them. The CDR3 DNA follows: TGCAGTGCTAGGGGGCCGCACTATGGCTACACCTTC. This translates into CSARGPHYGYTF.

CDR3 DNA sequence: TGTGCCAGCAGTCGGGGGCCCCAGCATTTT. Translation: CASSRGPQHF. The genes are TRBV28 and TRBJ1-5; D not certain. The CDR3 runs to 10 residues. The V and J ends lost 5 bases and 9 bases respectively, with 5 bases between them. Germline lookup yields CDR1 MDHEN and CDR2 SYDVKM.

The chain links TRBV6-6 to TRBJ2-2; 11 positions match TRBD2. V dropped 0 bases and J dropped 7; count of bases not matched to a gene: 10. The CDR3 runs to 18 residues. Looked up from germline, CDR1 is MNHNY and CDR2 is SVGAGI (reference sequence). The CDR3 nucleotides are TGTGCCAGCAGTTACTCGTTACTAGCGGGAGTTAGTCACGGGGAGCTGTTTTTT. Protein: CASSYSLLAGVSHGELFF.

This clonotype rates as medium-sized. The chain links TRBV7-8 to TRBJ1-2; 10 nucleotides match TRBD1. CDR1 SGHVS and CDR2 FQNEAQ come from the germline V gene. The CDR3 is made up of 16 amino acids. J was trimmed by 2 bases and V by 0 bases; bases with no gene match: 3. CDR3 in amino acids: CASSLALGQGNYGYTF. The CDR3 DNA is TGTGCCAGCAGCTTAGCGCTGGGACAGGGGAACTATGGCTACACCTTC. The full variable domain, its missing parts supplied by reference TRBV7-8 and TRBJ1-2, is GAGVSQSPRYKVAKRGQDVALRCDPISGHVSLFWYQQALGQGPEFLTYFQNEAQLDKSGLPSDRFFAERPEGSVSTLKIQRTQQEDSAVYLCASSLALGQGNYGYTFGSGTRLTVV.

With regard to this clonotype: This may be a read error: a much more frequent sequence differs by one nucleotide. The rearrangement links TRBV5-4 to TRBJ2-6, with 12 bases matching TRBD2. This CDR3 spans 18 amino acids. Per germline, CDR1 SGHNT and CDR2 YYREEE (reference sequence). CDR3 bases: TGTGCCAGCAGCTTGCTAGCGGGAGGGTTGCCCGGGGCCAGCGTCCTGACTTTC. Translating gives CASSLLAGGLPGASVLTF. Drawing the rest from reference TRBV5-4 and TRBJ2-6, the complete variable domain is ETGVTQSPTHLIKTRGQQVTLRCSSQSGHNTVSWYQQALGQGPQFIFQYYREEENGRGNFPPRFSGLQFPNYSSELNVNALELDDSALYLCASSLLAGGLPGASVLTFGAGSRLTVL.

The rearrangement links TRBV15 to TRBJ1-4; 7 bases line up with TRBD1. V lost 5 bases, J lost 5 bases, and 8 bases stayed unmatched. This CDR3 spans 15 amino acids. Per germline, CDR1 LNHNV and CDR2 YYDKDF (reference sequence). For the CDR3, the DNA is TGTGCCACCAGCGTCAACAGGGGCGTAAATGAAAAACTGTTTTTT. As protein: CATSVNRGVNEKLFF.

This clonotype was observed at least ten times. Written as DNA, the CDR3 is TGTGCCAGCAGCTCACAGGGGGTAGGTTCACCCCTCCACTTT. This codes for CASSSQGVGSPLHF. This chain joins TRBV7-2 and TRBJ1-6; 8 positions agree with TRBD1. The junction had 5 bases not matched to a gene; V was cut back by 4 bases and J by 9 bases. CDR1 and CDR2 from the germline V gene are SGHTA and FQGNSA. This CDR3 is 14 amino acids long.

This clonotype occurred a few times. This chain's CDR3 is CASSQGRTGVVRETQYF. CDR3 DNA: TGTGCCAGCAGCCAGGGCCGGACAGGGGTGGTCCGGGAGACCCAGTACTTC. The chain recombines TRBV3-1 with TRBJ2-5, with 9 positions matching TRBD1. J lost 5 bases, V lost 3 bases, and 13 bases had no gene match. The CDR3 covers 17 residues. Germline lookup yields CDR1 LGHDT and CDR2 YNNKEL (reference sequence).

This clonotype was seen ten or more times. This CDR3 reads CSARRPLSLAGQETQYF. The DNA of the CDR3 is TGCAGTGCTAGACGCCCTTTATCACTAGCGGGGCAAGAGACCCAGTACTTC. The rearrangement uses TRBV20-1 and TRBJ2-5; 10 bases map to TRBD2. The trim removed 2 bases at V and 2 bases at J, leaving 11 bases unmatched. Germline V gene data show CDR1 as DFQATT and CDR2 as SNEGSKA (reference sequence). The CDR3 has 17 amino acids.

Of note for this clonotype: An end of the junction differs from the germline gene, which may be a read error. The chain carries TRBV20-1 and TRBJ2-5, with D perhaps TRBD1 (5 bases). The CDR3 runs to 13 residues. Germline CDR1 and CDR2: DFQATT and SNEGSKA (reference sequence). CDR3 in amino acids: CSARTQGQEAQHF. The CDR3 nucleotides read TGCAGTGCTAGAACCCAGGGCCAAGAGGCCCAGCACTTC.

This clonotype has ten or more counts. The rearrangement links TRBV20-1 to TRBJ1-2; D not resolved. Germline V gene lookup returns CDR1 DFQATT and CDR2 SNEGSKA (reference sequence). Trimming took off 0 bases at V and 2 bases at J, with 16 bases between the two ends. CDR3 length: 16 amino acids. The CDR3 protein is CSARDSGQALNYGYTF. Here the CDR3 DNA reads TGCAGTGCTAGAGATAGCGGCCAGGCCCTAAACTATGGCTACACCTTC.

The J gene is TRBJ2-5, the V gene TRBV5-1; no firm D call. Looked up from germline, CDR1 is SGHRS and CDR2 is YFSETQ. CDR3 size: 14 residues. V was cut by 0 bases and J by 1 base, with 7 bases left in between. CDR3 bases: TGCGCCAGCAGCTTGGGACGGAGCCAAGAGACCCAGTACTTC. It codes for CASSLGRSQETQYF.

This clonotype was counted at least ten times. One end of the junction does not line up with germline, which may come from a read error. J is TRBJ2-1 and V is TRBV10-2, with 16 positions matching TRBD2. CDR1 WSHSY and CDR2 SAAADI come from the germline V gene. The CDR3 has 13 amino acids. The CDR3 is CASSAGLAGGGIF. The CDR3 region has the DNA TGCGCCAGCAGTGCGGGACTAGCGGGGGGGGGGATCTTC.

This clonotype was seen at least ten times. This rearrangement joins TRBV7-9 to TRBJ2-3; 10 bases agree with TRBD2. CDR1 and CDR2 from the germline V gene are SEHNR and FQNEAQ (reference sequence). V shed 5 bases and J 2 bases; nucleotides not matched to a gene: 10. CDR3 length: 17 amino acids. The CDR3 DNA is TGTGCCAGCAGCCCTTGGACTAGCGGATACTTCACAGATACGCAGTATTTT. It is translated as CASSPWTSGYFTDTQYF.

Ten or more counts support this clonotype. The chain employs TRBV7-9 and TRBJ2-2, with D possibly being TRBD1 (5 bases). Germline CDR1 SEHNR, CDR2 FQNEAQ (reference sequence). The CDR3 spans 14 residues. V was clipped by 1 base and J by 6 bases, with 9 bases between them. This chain's CDR3 is CASSLGSGPGELFF. The CDR3 DNA is TGTGCCAGCAGCTTAGGGTCAGGGCCCGGGGAGCTGTTTTTT.

A word on this clonotype: A much bigger clone sits one base away, suggesting this may be a read error. The V and J genes are TRBV19 and TRBJ2-7, with TRBD2 as a possible D gene (5 bases). The CDR3 is made up of 16 amino acids. Germline V gene sequence: CDR1 LNHDA, CDR2 SQIVND (reference sequence). With 7 bases removed from V and 3 bases from J, the gap between germline ends came to 22 bases. The CDR3 bases are TGTGCCAGTACCCCCCGAGAGGAGGCCACGTACTACGAGCAGTACTTC. Translating it yields CASTPREEATYYEQYF.

This chain links TRBV10-2 with TRBJ2-2; 7 nucleotides agree with TRBD2. V lost 7 bases to trimming and J lost 1 base; unmatched junction nucleotides: 6. CDR1 and CDR2 from the germline V gene are WSHSY and SAAADI. CDR3 length: 15 amino acids. The chain's CDR3 is CASTVTSWNTGELFF. The CDR3 DNA is TGCGCCAGCACCGTGACTAGCTGGAACACCGGGGAGCTGTTTTTT.

This clonotype was observed at least ten times. This chain uses TRBV10-3 with TRBJ1-3; D is uncertain. The germline V gene has CDR1 ENHRY and CDR2 SYGVKD. The CDR3 covers 12 residues. Trimming removed 1 base from V and 6 bases from J, with 4 bases in between. Here the CDR3 reads CAISELENTIYF. The CDR3 region has the DNA TGTGCCATCAGTGAGTTGGAAAACACCATATATTTT.

The chain links TRBV4-1 to TRBJ1-1, with D tentatively TRBD1 (5 bases). The CDR3 covers 16 residues. Trimming shortened V by 2 bases and J by 1 base, and 14 bases separated the two germline ends. Germline V gives CDR1 MGHRA, CDR2 YSYEKL. The CDR3 region has the DNA TGCGCCAGCAGCCAACCGGGGCCCCCTAAGAACACTGAAGCTTTCTTT. Its protein is CASSQPGPPKNTEAFF.